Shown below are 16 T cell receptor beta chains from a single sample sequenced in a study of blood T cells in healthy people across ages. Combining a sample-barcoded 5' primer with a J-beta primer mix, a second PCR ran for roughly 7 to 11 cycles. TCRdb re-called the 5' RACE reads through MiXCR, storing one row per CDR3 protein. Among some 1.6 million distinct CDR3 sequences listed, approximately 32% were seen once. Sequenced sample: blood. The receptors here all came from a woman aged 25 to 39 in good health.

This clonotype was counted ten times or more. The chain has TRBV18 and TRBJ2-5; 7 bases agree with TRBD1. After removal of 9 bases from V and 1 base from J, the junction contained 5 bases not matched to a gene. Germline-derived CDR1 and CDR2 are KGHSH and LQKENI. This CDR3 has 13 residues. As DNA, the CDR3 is TGTGCCAGTAGCACAGGGGTCCAAGAGACCCAGTACTTC. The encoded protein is CASSTGVQETQYF.

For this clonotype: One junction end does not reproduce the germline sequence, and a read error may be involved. This CDR3 reads CAGSGLMGTEAFF. The CDR3, as DNA: TGTGCCGGCAGTGGACTAATGGGCACTGAAGCTTTCTTT. The V call is TRBV28, the J call TRBJ1-1; D remains unclear. The CDR3 runs 13 residues. Per germline, CDR1 MDHEN and CDR2 SYDVKM.

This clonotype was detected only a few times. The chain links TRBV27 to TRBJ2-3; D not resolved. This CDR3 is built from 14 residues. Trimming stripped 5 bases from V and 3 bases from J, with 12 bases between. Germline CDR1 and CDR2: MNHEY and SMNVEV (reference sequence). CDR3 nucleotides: TGTGCCAGCAGTCTTACTTGGGCAACAGATACGCAGTATTTT. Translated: CASSLTWATDTQYF.

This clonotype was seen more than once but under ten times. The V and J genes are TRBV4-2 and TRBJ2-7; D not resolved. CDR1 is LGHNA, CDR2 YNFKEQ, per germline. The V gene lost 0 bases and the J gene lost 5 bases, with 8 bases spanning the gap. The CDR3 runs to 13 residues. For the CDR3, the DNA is TGTGCCAGCAGCCAAGACGACTTGGACGAGCAGTACTTC. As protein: CASSQDDLDEQYF.

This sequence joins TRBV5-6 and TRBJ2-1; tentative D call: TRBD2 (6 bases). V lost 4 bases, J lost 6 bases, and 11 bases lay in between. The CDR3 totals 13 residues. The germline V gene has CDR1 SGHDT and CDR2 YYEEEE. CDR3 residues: CASSQPSVNEQFF. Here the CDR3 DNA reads TGTGCCAGCAGCCAACCTAGCGTCAATGAGCAGTTCTTC.

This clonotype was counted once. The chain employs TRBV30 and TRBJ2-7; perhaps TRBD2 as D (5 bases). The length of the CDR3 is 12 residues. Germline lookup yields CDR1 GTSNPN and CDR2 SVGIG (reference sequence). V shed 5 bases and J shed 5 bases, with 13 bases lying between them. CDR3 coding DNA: TGTGCCTGGGGGCGGACTTCCAACGAGCAGTACTTC. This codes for CAWGRTSNEQYF.

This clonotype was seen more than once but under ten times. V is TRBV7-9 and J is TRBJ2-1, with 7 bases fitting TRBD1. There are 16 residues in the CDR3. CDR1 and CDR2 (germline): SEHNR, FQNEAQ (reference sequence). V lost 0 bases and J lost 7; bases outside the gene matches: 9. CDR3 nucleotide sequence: TGTGCCAGCAGCTTAGCTGGGACAGCCTGGGTAAATGAGCAGTTCTTC. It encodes CASSLAGTAWVNEQFF.

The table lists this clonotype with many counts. The CDR3 DNA follows: TGCAGCGTTCAGACTAGCGCCGTATACGAGCAGTACTTC. Its translation is CSVQTSAVYEQYF. This sequence joins TRBV29-1 and TRBJ2-7, with 8 bases aligning to TRBD2. The germline gives CDR1 SQVTM, CDR2 ANQGSEA. This CDR3 is 13 amino acids long. V lost 5 bases, J lost 4 bases, and 7 bases stayed unmatched.

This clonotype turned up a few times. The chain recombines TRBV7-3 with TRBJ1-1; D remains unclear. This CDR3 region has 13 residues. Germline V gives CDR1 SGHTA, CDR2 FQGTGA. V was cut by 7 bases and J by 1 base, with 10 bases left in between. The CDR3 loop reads CASKLTQNTEAFF. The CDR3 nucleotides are TGTGCCAGCAAGCTAACCCAGAACACTGAAGCTTTCTTT.

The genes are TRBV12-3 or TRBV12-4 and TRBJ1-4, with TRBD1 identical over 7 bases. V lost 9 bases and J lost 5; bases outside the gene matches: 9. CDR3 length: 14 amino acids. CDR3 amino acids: CASQARTGNEKLFF. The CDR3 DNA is TGTGCCAGTCAGGCTAGGACAGGCAATGAAAAACTGTTTTTT.

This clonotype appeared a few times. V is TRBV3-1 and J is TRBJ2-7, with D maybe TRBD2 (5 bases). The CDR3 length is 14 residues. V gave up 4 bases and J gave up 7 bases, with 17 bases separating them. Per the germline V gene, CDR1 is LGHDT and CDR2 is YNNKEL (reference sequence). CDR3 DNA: TGTGCCAGCAGCCCACGGACCTCGACGGGGGAGCAGTACTTC. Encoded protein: CASSPRTSTGEQYF.

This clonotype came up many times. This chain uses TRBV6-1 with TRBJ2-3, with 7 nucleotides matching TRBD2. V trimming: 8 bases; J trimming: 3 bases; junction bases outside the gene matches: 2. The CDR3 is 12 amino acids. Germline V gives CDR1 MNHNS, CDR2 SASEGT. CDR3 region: CASGRVTDTQYF. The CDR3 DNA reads TGTGCCAGCGGGAGGGTGACAGATACGCAGTATTTT.

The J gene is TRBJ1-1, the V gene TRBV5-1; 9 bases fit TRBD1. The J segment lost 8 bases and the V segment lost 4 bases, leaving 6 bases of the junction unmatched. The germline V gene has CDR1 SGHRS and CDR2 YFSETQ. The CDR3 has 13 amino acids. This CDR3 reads CASSTGQGYEAFF. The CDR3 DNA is TGCGCCAGCAGCACTGGACAGGGGTACGAAGCTTTCTTT.

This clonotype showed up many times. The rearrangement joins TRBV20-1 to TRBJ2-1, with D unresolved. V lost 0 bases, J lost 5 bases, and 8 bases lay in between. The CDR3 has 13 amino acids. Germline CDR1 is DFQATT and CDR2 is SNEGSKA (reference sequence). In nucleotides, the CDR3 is TGCAGTGCTAGAGAATACGGACACAATGAGCAGTTCTTC. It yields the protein CSAREYGHNEQFF.

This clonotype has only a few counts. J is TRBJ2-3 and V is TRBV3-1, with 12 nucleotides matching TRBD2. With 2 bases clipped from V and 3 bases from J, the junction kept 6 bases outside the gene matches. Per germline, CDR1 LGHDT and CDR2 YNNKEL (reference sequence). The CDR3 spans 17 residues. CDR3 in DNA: TGTGCCAGCAGCCAAATTCCCGGACTAGCGGGGACAGATACGCAGTATTTT. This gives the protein CASSQIPGLAGTDTQYF.

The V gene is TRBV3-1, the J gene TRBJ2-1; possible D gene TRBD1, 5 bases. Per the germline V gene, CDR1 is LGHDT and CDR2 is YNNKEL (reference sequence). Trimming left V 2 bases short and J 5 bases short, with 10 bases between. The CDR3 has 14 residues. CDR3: CASSQFPGHNEQFF. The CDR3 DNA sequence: TGTGCCAGCAGCCAATTTCCAGGGCACAATGAGCAGTTCTTC.